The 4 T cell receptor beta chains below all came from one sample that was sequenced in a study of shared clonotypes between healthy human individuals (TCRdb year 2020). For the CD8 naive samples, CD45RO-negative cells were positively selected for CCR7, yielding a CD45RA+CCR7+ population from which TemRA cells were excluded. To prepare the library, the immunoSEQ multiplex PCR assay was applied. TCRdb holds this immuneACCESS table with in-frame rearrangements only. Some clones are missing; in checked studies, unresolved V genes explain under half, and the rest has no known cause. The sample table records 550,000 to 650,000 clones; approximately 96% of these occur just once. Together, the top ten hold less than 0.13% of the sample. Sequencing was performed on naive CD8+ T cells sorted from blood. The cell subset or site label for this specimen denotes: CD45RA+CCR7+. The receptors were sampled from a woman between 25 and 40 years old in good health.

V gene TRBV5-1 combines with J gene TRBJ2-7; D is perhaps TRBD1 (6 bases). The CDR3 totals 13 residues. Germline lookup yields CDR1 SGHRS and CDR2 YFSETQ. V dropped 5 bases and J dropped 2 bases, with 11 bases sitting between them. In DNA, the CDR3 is TGCGCCAGCAGTCAGACAGGAGCCTACGAGCAGTACTTC. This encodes CASSQTGAYEQYF. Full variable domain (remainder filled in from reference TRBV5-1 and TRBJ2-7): KAGVTQTPRYLIKTRGQQVTLSCSPISGHRSVSWYQQTPGQGLQFLFEYFSETQRNKGNFPGRFSGRQFSNSRSEMNVSTLELGDSALYLCASSQTGAYEQYFGPGTRLTVT.

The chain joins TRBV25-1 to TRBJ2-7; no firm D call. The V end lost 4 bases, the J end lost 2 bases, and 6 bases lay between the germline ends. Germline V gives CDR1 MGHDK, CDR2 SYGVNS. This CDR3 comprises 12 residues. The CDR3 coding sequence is TGTGCCAGCAGTGTCCGGCCCTACGAGCAGTACTTC. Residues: CASSVRPYEQYF.

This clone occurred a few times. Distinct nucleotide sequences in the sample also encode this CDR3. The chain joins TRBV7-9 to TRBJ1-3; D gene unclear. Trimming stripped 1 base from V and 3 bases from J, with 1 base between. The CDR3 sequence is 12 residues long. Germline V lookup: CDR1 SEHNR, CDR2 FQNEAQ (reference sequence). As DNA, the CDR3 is TGTGCCAGCAGCTTAGGTGGAAACACCATATATTTT. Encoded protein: CASSLGGNTIYF.

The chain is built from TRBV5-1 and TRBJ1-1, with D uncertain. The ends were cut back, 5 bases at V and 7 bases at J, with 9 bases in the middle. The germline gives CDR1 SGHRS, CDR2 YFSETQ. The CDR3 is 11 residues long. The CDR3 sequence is CASSTRGEAFF. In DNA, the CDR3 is TGCGCCAGCAGTACCCGGGGTGAAGCTTTCTTT.